This entry is about one T cell receptor beta chain. Its antigen is undetermined. With 7 bases removed from V and 0 bases from J, the gap between germline ends came to 13 bases. The length of the CDR3 is 15 residues. Germline values: CDR1 MDHEN, CDR2 SYDVKM. The entry originates in a study of monozygotic twins with cystic fibrosis. The assay was immunoSEQ multiplex PCR, and TCRdb's table has in-frame clones only and misses some. Seen here are roughly 20,000 clones, roughly nine tenths observed once, and the top ten hold 1.6%. Study-wide results and caveats: Clonality was generally low (median roughly 0.0095), higher in the most severe patients. Co-twins had the most similar V usage for 13 of 16 pairs, J for 8. No link emerged between shared CDR3 counts and age, concordance or severity.

This chain links TRBV28 with TRBJ1-3; a possible D gene is TRBD1 (5 bases). The receptor's source is a girl aged 2 to 9 with cystic fibrosis. Sequenced input: blood. Written as DNA, the CDR3 is TGTGCCAGCAATCCGGGACCCCGCTCTGGAAACACCATATATTTT. Its translation is CASNPGPRSGNTIYF.